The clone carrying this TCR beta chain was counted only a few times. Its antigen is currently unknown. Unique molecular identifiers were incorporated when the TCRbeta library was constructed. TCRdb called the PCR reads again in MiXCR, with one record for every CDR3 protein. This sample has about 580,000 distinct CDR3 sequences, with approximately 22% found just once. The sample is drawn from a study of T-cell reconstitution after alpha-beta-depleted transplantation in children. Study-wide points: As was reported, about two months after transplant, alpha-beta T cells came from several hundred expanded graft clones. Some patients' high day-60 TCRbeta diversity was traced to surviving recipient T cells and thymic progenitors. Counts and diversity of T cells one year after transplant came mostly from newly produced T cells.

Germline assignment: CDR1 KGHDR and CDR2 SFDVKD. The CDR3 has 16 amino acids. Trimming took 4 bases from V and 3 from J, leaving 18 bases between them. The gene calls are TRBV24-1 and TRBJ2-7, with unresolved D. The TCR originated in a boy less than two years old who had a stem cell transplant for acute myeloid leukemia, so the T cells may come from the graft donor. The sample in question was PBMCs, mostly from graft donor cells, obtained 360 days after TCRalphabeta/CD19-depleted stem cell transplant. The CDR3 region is CATSDPSADMGYEQYF. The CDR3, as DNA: TGTGCCACCAGTGACCCTTCGGCAGATATGGGCTACGAGCAGTACTTC.